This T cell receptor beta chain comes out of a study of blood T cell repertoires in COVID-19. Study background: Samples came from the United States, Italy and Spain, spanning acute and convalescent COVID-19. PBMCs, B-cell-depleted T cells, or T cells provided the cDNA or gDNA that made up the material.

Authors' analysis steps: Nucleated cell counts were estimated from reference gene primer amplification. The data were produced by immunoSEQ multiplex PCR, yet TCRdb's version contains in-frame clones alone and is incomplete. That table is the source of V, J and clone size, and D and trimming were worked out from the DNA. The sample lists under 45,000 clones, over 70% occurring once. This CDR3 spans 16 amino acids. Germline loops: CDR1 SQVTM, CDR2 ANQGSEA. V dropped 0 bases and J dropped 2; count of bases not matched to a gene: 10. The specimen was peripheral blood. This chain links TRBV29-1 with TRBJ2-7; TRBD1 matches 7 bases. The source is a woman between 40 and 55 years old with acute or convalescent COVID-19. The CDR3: CSVEDLPGTDTYEQYF. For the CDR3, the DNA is TGCAGCGTTGAAGATCTTCCTGGGACAGATACCTACGAGCAGTACTTC.